These 16 T cell receptor beta chains were sequenced from one sample in a study of cytomegalovirus exposure and HLA in healthy donors. PCR was performed using 60 Vbeta and 13 Jbeta primers. Measured with immunoSEQ multiplex PCR; TCRdb has only the in-frame clones, and not every one. The table lists approximately 140,000 clones, approximately 80% of them singletons. The sequenced sample consisted of PBMCs. These receptor sequences come from a man aged 50-59 years in good health and CMV-seronegative.

This sequence joins TRBV2 and TRBJ2-6; 8 bases match TRBD1. Germline trimming cut 8 bases from V and 4 bases from J; bases unmatched to any gene: 4. The CDR3 totals 14 residues. Germline CDR1 and CDR2: SNHLY and FYNNEI. The CDR3 DNA reads TGTGCCAGCCAGACAGGGGCAGGGGCCAACGTCCTGACTTTC. It is translated as CASQTGAGANVLTF.

V gene TRBV15 combines with J gene TRBJ1-5; tentative D call: TRBD1 (6 bases). V shed 5 bases and J shed 6 bases, with 17 bases lying between them. The CDR3 sequence is 15 residues long. Germline loops: CDR1 LNHNV, CDR2 YYDKDF (reference sequence). The CDR3 sequence is CATSGGQQSSQPQHF. Written as DNA, the CDR3 is TGTGCCACCAGCGGAGGACAGCAATCCTCTCAGCCCCAGCATTTT.

The gene calls are TRBV6-4 and TRBJ2-1; 10 bases align to TRBD2. The CDR3 contains 16 residues. Per germline, CDR1 MRHNA and CDR2 SNTAGT. V dropped 0 bases and J dropped 4; count of bases not matched to a gene: 3. The CDR3 region is CASSDSERGGYNEQFF. As DNA, the CDR3 is TGTGCCAGCAGTGACTCGGAGCGGGGGGGATACAATGAGCAGTTCTTC.

The chain combines TRBV4-2 with TRBJ2-3; 11 nucleotides match TRBD2. The CDR3 has 18 amino acids. The junction had 10 bases not matched to a gene; V was cut back by 5 bases and J by 0 bases. Germline lookup yields CDR1 LGHNA and CDR2 YNFKEQ. The CDR3 DNA follows: TGTGCCAGCAGCTTGTTCGGGCGACTAGCGGGGAGCACAGATACGCAGTATTTT. Protein product: CASSLFGRLAGSTDTQYF.

The sample holds a few counts of this clone. The chain has TRBV5-6 and TRBJ2-1, with 9 bases that match TRBD2. Germline CDR1 and CDR2: SGHDT and YYEEEE. The CDR3 spans 13 residues. V shed 4 bases, J shed 12 bases, and the junction held 8 bases outside the gene matches. For the CDR3, the DNA is TGTGCCAGCAGCCCGGGACTAGCCGAGGGGCAGTTCTTC. Protein sequence: CASSPGLAEGQFF.

The V gene is TRBV14, the J gene TRBJ1-5, with a possible D match to TRBD1 (5 bases). CDR1 and CDR2 from the germline V gene are SGHDN and FVKESK. V was pared by 8 bases and J by 2 bases, with 22 bases between. The CDR3 length is 17 residues. The CDR3 DNA sequence: TGTGCCAGCCGCGGCCCTCCGGGGGGGGTCGGCAATCAGCCCCAGCATTTT. Translated, it gives CASRGPPGGVGNQPQHF.

The chain recombines TRBV6-5 with TRBJ2-7; D is ambiguous. CDR3 size: 13 residues. Germline-derived CDR1 and CDR2 are MNHEY and SVGAGI. With 4 bases removed from V and 3 bases from J, the gap between germline ends came to 10 bases. The CDR3 DNA reads as TGTGCCAGCAGTTTGGGCCAGGTCTACGAGCAGTACTTC. Translation: CASSLGQVYEQYF.

The chain recombines TRBV19 with TRBJ1-5, with 7 bases that match TRBD1. The germline gives CDR1 LNHDA, CDR2 SQIVND (reference sequence). CDR3 length equals 15 residues. After removal of 0 bases from V and 4 bases from J, the junction contained 3 bases not matched to a gene. The CDR3 sequence is CASSIDSGGNQPQHF. The DNA for the CDR3 is TGTGCCAGTAGTATAGATTCAGGGGGGAATCAGCCCCAGCATTTT.

The V call is TRBV27, the J call TRBJ2-5; a possible D gene is TRBD2 (6 bases). The germline V gene has CDR1 MNHEY and CDR2 SMNVEV (reference sequence). V dropped 3 bases and J dropped 7 bases, with 21 bases sitting between them. This CDR3 spans 16 amino acids. The CDR3 spells CASSLLGGPGVGTQYF. The CDR3 DNA sequence: TGTGCCAGCAGTTTGCTTGGGGGTCCGGGGGTGGGGACCCAGTACTTC.

The genes are TRBV19 and TRBJ2-5, with D unclear. Per the germline V gene, CDR1 is LNHDA and CDR2 is SQIVND (reference sequence). V was clipped by 1 base and J by 4 bases, with 4 bases between them. CDR3 length: 12 amino acids. The CDR3 is CASSIGPETQYF. The CDR3, as DNA: TGTGCCAGTAGTATAGGGCCAGAGACCCAGTACTTC.

The table lists this clone with a few counts. At the DNA level, this CDR3 is encoded by other sequences in the same sample as well. The J gene is TRBJ1-5, the V gene TRBV10-3; 8 positions agree with TRBD1. Germline CDR1 ENHRY, CDR2 SYGVKD. The length of the CDR3 is 14 residues. V lost 3 bases and J lost 4; bases outside the gene matches: 2. The CDR3 protein is CAISDQGANQPQHF. Here the CDR3 DNA reads TGTGCCATCAGTGATCAGGGGGCGAATCAGCCCCAGCATTTT.

J is TRBJ2-5 and V is TRBV2; no clear D gene. Trimming left V 6 bases short and J 3 bases short, with 5 bases between. Germline V CDR1 and CDR2: SNHLY, FYNNEI. The CDR3 extends over 11 amino acids. CDR3 coding DNA: TGTGCCAGCAGGCGCGAAGAGACCCAGTACTTC. Translation: CASRREETQYF.

This chain joins TRBV4-3 and TRBJ1-4; TRBD1 matches at 8 bases. CDR3 length: 13 residues. The ends lost 8 bases at V and 5 bases at J; junction bases unmatched: 4. Germline CDR1 and CDR2: LGHNA and YSLEER. CDR3: CASRQGPNEKLFF. The CDR3 nucleotides are TGCGCCAGCCGACAGGGGCCAAATGAAAAACTGTTTTTT.

The chain combines TRBV7-6 with TRBJ2-7; D is possibly TRBD1 (5 bases). The ends were cut back, 5 bases at V and 3 bases at J, with 14 bases in the middle. Germline V gene data show CDR1 as SGHVS and CDR2 as FNYEAQ. This CDR3 has 14 amino acids. The CDR3 loop is CASSPRTDNYEQYF. CDR3 DNA sequence: TGTGCCAGCAGCCCCCGGACGGACAACTACGAGCAGTACTTC.

The rearrangement joins TRBV6-4 to TRBJ1-5; D call uncertain. Germline V CDR1 and CDR2: MRHNA, SNTAGT. The CDR3 has 13 residues. Trimming left V 7 bases short and J 7 bases short, with 14 bases between. The CDR3: CASTRQAEQPQHF. CDR3 nucleotide sequence: TGTGCCAGCACTCGGCAGGCAGAGCAGCCCCAGCATTTT.

This sequence joins TRBV6-1 and TRBJ2-3; possibly TRBD2 for D (5 bases). CDR3 length equals 16 residues. Trimming took off 2 bases at V and 2 bases at J, with 14 bases between the two ends. Germline CDR1 MNHNS, CDR2 SASEGT. The CDR3 DNA is TGTGCCAGCAGTGAACAGTGGAGGTCAAACACAGATACGCAGTATTTT. This sequence encodes CASSEQWRSNTDTQYF.